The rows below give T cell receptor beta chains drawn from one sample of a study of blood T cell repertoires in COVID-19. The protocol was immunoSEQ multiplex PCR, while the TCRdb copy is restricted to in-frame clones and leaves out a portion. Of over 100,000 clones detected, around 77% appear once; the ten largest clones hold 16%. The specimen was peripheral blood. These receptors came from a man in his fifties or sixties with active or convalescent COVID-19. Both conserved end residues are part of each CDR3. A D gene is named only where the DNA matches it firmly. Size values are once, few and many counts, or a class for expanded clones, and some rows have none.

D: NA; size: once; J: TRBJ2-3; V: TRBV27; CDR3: CASKRASTDTQYF; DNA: TGTGCCAGCAAAAGAGCTAGCACAGATACGCAGTATTTT
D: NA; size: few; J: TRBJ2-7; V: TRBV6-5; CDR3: CASSPGLRTAYEQYF; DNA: TGTGCCAGCAGCCCAGGGTTACGCACAGCCTACGAGCAGTACTTC
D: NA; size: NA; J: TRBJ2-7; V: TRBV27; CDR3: CASSLRSTRDEQYF; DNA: TGTGCCAGCAGTTTAAGATCGACTAGGGACGAGCAGTACTTC
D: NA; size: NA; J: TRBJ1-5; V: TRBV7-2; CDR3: CASSLAAQANQPQHF; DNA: TGTGCCAGCAGCTTAGCGGCGCAGGCTAATCAGCCCCAGCATTTT
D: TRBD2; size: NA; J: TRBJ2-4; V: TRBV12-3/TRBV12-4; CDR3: CASSGSGENIQYF; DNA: TGTGCCAGCAGCGGTAGCGGGGAAAACATTCAGTACTTC
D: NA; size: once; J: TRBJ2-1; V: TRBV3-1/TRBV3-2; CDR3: CASSLRRGGEQFF; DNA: TGTGCCAGCAGCCTGCGGAGGGGAGGTGAGCAGTTCTTC
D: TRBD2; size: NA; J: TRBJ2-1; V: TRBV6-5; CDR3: CASSSSGSAYNEQFF; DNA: TGTGCCAGCAGTTCTAGCGGGAGTGCTTACAATGAGCAGTTCTTC
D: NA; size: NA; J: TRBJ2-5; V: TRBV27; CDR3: CASSVDIQETQYF; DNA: TGTGCCAGCAGTGTGGACATACAAGAGACCCAGTACTTC
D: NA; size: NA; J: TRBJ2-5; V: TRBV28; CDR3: CASSSDWNQETQYF; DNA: TGTGCCAGCAGCTCAGACTGGAATCAAGAGACCCAGTACTTC
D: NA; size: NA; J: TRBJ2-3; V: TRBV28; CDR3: CASSLYLRWGDTDTQYF; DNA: TGTGCCAGCAGTTTGTACCTGAGGTGGGGGGACACAGATACGCAGTATTTT
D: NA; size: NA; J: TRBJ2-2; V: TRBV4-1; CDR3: CASSHFQRRMNTGELFF; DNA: TGCGCCAGCAGCCACTTTCAGCGGCGGATGAACACCGGGGAGCTGTTTTTT
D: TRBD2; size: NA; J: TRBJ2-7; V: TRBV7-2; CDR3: CASSLGPAGGIEQYF; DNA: TGTGCCAGCAGCTTAGGCCCAGCGGGAGGGATCGAGCAGTACTTC
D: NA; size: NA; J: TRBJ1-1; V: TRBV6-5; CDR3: CASSQGQGVGEEAFF; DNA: TGTGCCAGCAGCCAAGGGCAGGGTGTTGGTGAGGAAGCTTTCTTT
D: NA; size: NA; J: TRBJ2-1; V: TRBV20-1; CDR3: CSASTDGRTNFF; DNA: TGCAGTGCTAGTACGGACGGGCGGACTAATTTCTTC
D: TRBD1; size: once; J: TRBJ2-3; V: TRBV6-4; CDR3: CASSEQGTDTQYF; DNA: TGTGCCAGCAGTGAACAGGGGACAGATACGCAGTATTTT
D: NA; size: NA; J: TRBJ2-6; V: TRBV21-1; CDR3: CASSSFDRVLPGANVLTF; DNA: TGTGCCAGCAGCAGCTTCGACAGGGTACTGCCTGGGGCCAACGTCCTGACTTTC
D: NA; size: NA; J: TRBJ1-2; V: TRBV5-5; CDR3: CASSLGVFVQVDGYTF; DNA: TGTGCCAGCAGCTTGGGGGTTTTTGTACAGGTGGATGGCTACACCTTC
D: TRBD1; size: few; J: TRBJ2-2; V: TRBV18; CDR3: CASSPRRQGKANTGELFF; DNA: TGTGCCAGCTCACCACGCCGACAGGGGAAAGCGAACACCGGGGAGCTGTTTTTT
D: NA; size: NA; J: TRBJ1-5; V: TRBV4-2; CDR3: CASSQEGVGGDNQPQHF; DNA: TGTGCCAGCAGCCAAGAGGGGGTCGGGGGGGACAATCAGCCCCAGCATTTT
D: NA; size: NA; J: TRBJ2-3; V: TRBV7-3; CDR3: CASSLTADTQYF; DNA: TGTGCCAGCAGCCTTACTGCAGATACGCAGTATTTT
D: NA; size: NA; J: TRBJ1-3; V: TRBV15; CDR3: CATVRSTVAGNTIYF; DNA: TGTGCCACCGTAAGGTCGACAGTCGCTGGAAACACCATATATTTT
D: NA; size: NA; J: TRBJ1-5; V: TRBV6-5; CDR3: CASSYSGTRQPQHF; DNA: TGTGCCAGCAGTTACTCCGGGACACGCCAGCCCCAGCATTTT
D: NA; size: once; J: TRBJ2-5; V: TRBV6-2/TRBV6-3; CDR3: CASSREVQETQYF; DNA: TGTGCCAGCAGCCGAGAGGTCCAAGAGACCCAGTACTTC
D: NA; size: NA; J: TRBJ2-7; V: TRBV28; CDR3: CASSFSWGENEQYF; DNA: TGTGCCAGCAGTTTTAGTTGGGGGGAAAACGAGCAGTACTTC
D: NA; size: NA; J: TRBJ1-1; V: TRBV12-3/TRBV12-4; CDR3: CASALSPSTEAFF; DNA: TGTGCCAGCGCACTAAGCCCCAGCACTGAAGCTTTCTTT
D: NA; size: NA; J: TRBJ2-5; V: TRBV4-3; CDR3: CASSQDLSAGKTQYF; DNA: TGCGCCAGCAGCCAAGATCTTTCAGCAGGGAAGACCCAGTACTTC
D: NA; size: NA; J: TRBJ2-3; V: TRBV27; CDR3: CASRSGGADTQYF; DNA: TGTGCCAGCAGGTCCGGGGGAGCAGATACGCAGTATTTT
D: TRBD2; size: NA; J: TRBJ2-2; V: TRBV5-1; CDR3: CASSLNPGLAGTGELFF; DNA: TGCGCCAGCAGCTTGAACCCGGGACTAGCGGGGACCGGGGAGCTGTTTTTT
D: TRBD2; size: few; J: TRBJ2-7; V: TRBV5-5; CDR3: CASSLKGSAGASLEQYF; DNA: TGTGCCAGCAGCCTCAAGGGTAGTGCGGGAGCCTCCCTGGAGCAGTACTTC
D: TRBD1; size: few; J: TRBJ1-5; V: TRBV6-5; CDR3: CASSPRGPNQPQHF; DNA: TGTGCCAGCAGTCCCAGGGGGCCCAATCAGCCCCAGCATTTT
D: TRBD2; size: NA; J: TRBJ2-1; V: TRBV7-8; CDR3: CASSLVAGAYNEQFF; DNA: TGTGCCAGCAGCTTAGTAGCGGGGGCGTACAATGAGCAGTTCTTC
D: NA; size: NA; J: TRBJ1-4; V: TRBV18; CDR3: CASSRTDATNEKLFF; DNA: TGTGCCAGCTCACGGACAGACGCAACTAATGAAAAACTGTTTTTT
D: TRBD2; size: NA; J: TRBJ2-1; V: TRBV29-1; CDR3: CSVGWVSGRSNNNEQFF; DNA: TGCAGCGTCGGGTGGGTTAGCGGGAGATCAAACAACAATGAGCAGTTCTTC
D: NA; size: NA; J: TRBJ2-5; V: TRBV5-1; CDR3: CASSFGGYGTETQYF; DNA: TGCGCCAGCAGCTTTGGCGGTTATGGAACAGAGACCCAGTACTTC
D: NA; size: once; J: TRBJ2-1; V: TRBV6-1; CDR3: CASSEAVLVNEQFF; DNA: TGTGCCAGCAGTGAAGCGGTGCTAGTAAATGAGCAGTTCTTC
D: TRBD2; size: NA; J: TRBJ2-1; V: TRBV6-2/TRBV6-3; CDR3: CASSYGTSSYNEQFF; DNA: TGTGCCAGCAGTTACGGGACTAGCTCCTACAATGAGCAGTTCTTC
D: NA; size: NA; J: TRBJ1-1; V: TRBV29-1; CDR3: CSVETVNTEAFF; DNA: TGCAGCGTTGAAACAGTGAACACTGAAGCTTTCTTT
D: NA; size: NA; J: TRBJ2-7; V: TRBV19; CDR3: CASSIRDNSYEQYF; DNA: TGTGCCAGTAGTATTCGGGACAACTCCTACGAGCAGTACTTC
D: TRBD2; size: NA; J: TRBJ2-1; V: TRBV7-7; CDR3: CASSWAGGPRYNEQFF; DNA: TGTGCCAGCAGCTGGGCGGGAGGCCCGCGCTACAATGAGCAGTTCTTC
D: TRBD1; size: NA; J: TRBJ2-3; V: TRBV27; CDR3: CASSPGQGAADTQYF; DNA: TGTGCCAGCAGTCCAGGACAGGGGGCAGCAGATACGCAGTATTTT
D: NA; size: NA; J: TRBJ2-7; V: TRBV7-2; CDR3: CASSLGGGRGYEQYF; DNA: TGTGCCAGCAGCTTAGGAGGGGGTAGGGGTTACGAGCAGTACTTC
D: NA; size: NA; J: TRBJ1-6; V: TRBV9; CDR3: CASSVGTVNSPLHF; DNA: TGTGCCAGCAGCGTAGGCACAGTGAATTCACCCCTCCACTTT
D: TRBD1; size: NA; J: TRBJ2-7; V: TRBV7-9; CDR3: CASTPNRGDNEQYF; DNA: TGTGCCAGCACGCCGAACAGGGGGGACAACGAGCAGTACTTC
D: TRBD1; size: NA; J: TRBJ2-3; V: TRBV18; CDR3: CASSLDRAGDTQYF; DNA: TGTGCCAGCTCACTCGACAGGGCAGGCGATACGCAGTATTTT
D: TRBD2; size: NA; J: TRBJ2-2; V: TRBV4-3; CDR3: CASSQQRGLAGQNTGELFF; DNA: TGCGCCAGCAGCCAGCAAAGGGGACTAGCGGGGCAGAACACCGGGGAGCTGTTTTTT
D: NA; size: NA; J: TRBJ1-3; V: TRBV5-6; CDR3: CASSTWSGNTIYF; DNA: TGTGCCAGCAGCACATGGAGTGGAAACACCATATATTTT